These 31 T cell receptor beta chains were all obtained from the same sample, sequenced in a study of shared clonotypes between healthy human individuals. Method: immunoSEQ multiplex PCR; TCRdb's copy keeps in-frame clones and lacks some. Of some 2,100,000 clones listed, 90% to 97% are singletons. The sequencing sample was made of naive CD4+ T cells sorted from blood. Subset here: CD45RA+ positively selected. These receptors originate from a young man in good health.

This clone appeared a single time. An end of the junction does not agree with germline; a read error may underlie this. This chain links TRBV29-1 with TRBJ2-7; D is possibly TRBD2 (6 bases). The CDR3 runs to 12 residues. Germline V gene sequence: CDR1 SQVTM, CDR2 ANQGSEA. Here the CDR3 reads CSVDQGGAEEYF. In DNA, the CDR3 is TGCAGCGTTGACCAGGGCGGGGCCGAGGAGTACTTC.

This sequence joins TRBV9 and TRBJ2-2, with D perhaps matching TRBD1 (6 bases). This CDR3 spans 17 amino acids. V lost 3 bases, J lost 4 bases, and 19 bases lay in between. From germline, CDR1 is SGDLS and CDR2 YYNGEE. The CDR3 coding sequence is TGTGCCAGCAGCGAAACGAGCTGGGGGCGAGGCACCGGGGAGCTGTTTTTT. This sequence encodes CASSETSWGRGTGELFF.

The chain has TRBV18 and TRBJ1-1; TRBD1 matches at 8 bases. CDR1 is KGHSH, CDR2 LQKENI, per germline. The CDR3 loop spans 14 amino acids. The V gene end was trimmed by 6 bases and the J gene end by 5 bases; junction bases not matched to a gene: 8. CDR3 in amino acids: CASSRENRGTEAFF. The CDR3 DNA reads TGTGCCAGCTCCCGTGAAAACAGGGGGACTGAAGCTTTCTTT.

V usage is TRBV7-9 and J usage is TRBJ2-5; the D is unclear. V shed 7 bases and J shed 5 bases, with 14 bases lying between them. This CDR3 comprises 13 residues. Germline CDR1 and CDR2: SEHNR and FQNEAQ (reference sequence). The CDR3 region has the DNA TGTGCCAGCACCCTTGCCCCGAAGGAGACCCAGTACTTC. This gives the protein CASTLAPKETQYF.

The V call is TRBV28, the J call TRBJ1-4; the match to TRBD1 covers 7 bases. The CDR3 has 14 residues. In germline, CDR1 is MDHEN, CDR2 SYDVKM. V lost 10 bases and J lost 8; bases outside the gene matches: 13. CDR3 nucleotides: TGTGCCACACAACAGGGGTGGGGGCTGGAAAAACTGTTTTTT. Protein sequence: CATQQGWGLEKLFF.

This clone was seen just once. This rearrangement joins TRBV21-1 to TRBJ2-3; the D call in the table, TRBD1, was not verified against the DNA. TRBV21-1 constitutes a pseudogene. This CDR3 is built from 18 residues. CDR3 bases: TGTGCCAGCAGCAAGAGCCCAGACAGGGGTGGGGGCACAGATACGCAGTATTTT. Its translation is CASSKSPDRGGGTDTQYF.

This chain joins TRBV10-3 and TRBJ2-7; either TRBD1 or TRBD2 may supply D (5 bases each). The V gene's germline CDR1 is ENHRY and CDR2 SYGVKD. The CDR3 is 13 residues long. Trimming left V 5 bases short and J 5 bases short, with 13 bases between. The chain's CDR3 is CAISRDPDHEQYF. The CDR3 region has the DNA TGTGCCATCAGTAGGGACCCGGACCACGAGCAGTACTTC.

In nucleotides, the CDR3 is TGTGCCAGCAGTTCCCTATTACAGGGGCAAAACTCTGGGGCCAACGTCCTGACTTTC. Protein: CASSSLLQGQNSGANVLTF. The chain couples TRBV27 to TRBJ2-6; 7 bases fit TRBD1. This CDR3 region has 19 residues. The V and J ends lost 4 bases and 0 bases, in that order; junction bases with no gene match: 12. Germline V CDR1 and CDR2: MNHEY, SMNVEV (reference sequence).

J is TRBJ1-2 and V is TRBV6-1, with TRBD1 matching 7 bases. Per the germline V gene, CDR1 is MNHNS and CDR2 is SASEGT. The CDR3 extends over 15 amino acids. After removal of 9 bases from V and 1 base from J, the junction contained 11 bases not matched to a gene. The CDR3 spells CASLPDRDVNYGYTF. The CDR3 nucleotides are TGTGCCAGTCTACCCGACAGGGACGTTAACTATGGCTACACCTTC.

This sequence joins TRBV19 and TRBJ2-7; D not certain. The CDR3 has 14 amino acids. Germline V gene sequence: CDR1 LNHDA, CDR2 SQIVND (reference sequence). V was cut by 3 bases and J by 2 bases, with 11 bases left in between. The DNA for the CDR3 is TGTGCCAGTAGTATTGCTATCGATGCCTACGAGCAGTACTTC. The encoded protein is CASSIAIDAYEQYF.

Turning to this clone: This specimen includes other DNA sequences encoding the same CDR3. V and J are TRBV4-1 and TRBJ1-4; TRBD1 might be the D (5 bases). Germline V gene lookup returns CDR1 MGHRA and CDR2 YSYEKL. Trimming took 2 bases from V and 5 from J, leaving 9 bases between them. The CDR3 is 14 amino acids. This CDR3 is CASSQRGGNEKLFF. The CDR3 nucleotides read TGCGCCAGCAGCCAAAGGGGAGGGAATGAAAAACTGTTTTTT.

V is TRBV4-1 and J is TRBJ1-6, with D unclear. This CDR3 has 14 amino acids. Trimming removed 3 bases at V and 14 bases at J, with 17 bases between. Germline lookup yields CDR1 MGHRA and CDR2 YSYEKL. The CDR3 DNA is TGCGCCAGCAGCCAGGGCCGGGGTTGGTGGACCCTCCACTTT. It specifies CASSQGRGWWTLHF.

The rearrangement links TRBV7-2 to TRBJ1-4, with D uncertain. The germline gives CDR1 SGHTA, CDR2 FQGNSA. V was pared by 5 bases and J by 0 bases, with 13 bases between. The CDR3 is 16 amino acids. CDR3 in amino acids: CASSRRTDTTNEKLFF. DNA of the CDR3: TGTGCCAGCAGCCGACGGACGGATACAACTAATGAAAAACTGTTTTTT.

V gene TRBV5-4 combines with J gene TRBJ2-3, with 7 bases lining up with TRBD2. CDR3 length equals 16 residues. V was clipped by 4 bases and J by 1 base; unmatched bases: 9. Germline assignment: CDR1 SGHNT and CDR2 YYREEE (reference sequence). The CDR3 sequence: CASSPGGAGGTDTQYF. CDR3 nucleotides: TGTGCCAGCAGCCCCGGCGGTGCGGGGGGCACAGATACGCAGTATTTT.

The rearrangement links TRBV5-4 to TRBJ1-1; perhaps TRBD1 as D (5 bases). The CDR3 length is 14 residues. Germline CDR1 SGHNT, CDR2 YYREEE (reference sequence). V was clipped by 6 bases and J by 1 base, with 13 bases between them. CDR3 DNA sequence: TGTGCCAGCATCACTCAGGGTACGAACACTGAAGCTTTCTTT. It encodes CASITQGTNTEAFF.

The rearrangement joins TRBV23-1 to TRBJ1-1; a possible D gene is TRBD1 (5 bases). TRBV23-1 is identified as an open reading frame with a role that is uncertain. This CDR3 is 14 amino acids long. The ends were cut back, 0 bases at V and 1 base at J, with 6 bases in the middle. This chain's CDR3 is CASSQSGGNTEAFF. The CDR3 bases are TGCGCCAGCAGTCAATCGGGGGGGAACACTGAAGCTTTCTTT.

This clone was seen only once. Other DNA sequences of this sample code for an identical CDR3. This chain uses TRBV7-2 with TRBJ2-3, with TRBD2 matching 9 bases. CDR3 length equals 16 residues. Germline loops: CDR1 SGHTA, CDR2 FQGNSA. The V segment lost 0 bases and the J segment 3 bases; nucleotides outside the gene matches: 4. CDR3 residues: CASSLAAGGRTDTQYF. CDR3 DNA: TGTGCCAGCAGCTTAGCGGCGGGGGGGCGTACAGATACGCAGTATTTT.

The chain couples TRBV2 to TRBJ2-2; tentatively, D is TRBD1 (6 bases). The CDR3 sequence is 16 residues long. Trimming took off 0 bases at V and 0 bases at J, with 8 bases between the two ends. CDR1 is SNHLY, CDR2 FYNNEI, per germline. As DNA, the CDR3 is TGTGCCAGCAGTGAAGCAAGACAGGCGAACACCGGGGAGCTGTTTTTT. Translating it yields CASSEARQANTGELFF.

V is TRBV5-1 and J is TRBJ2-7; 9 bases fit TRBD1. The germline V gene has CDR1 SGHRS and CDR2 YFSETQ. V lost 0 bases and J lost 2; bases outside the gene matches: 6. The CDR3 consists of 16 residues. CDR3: CASSLELQGATYEQYF. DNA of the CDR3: TGCGCCAGCAGCTTGGAATTACAGGGGGCTACCTACGAGCAGTACTTC.

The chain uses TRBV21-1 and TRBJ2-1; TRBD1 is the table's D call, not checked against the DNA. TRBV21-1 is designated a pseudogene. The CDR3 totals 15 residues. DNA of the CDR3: TGTGCCAGCGTTGAAGGGACAGGGAGGAACAATGAGCAGTTCTTC. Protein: CASVEGTGRNNEQFF.

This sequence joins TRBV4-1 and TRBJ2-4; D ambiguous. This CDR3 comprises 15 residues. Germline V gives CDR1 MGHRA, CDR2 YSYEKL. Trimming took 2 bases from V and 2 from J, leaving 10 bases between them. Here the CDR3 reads CASSQSVGTKNIQYF. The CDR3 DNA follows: TGCGCCAGCAGCCAATCGGTGGGGACCAAAAACATTCAGTACTTC.

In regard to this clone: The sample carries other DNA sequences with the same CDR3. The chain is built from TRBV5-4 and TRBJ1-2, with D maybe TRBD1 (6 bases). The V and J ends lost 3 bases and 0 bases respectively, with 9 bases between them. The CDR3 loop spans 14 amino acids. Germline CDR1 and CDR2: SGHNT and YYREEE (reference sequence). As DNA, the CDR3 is TGTGCCAGCAGCTGGGACACCGCTAACTATGGCTACACCTTC. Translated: CASSWDTANYGYTF. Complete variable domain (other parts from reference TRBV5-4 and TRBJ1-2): ETGVTQSPTHLIKTRGQQVTLRCSSQSGHNTVSWYQQALGQGPQFIFQYYREEENGRGNFPPRFSGLQFPNYSSELNVNALELDDSALYLCASSWDTANYGYTFGSGTRLTVV.

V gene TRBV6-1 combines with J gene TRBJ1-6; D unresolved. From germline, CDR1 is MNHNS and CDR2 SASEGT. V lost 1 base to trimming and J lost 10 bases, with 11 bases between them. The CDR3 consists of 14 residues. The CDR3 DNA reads TGTGCCAGCAGTGAAGAAGGATTGTGGTCACCCCTCCACTTT. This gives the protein CASSEEGLWSPLHF.

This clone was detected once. Here the CDR3 reads CASSWRVVDTEAFF. The DNA of the CDR3 is TGTGCCAGCAGCTGGCGGGTGGTAGACACTGAAGCTTTCTTT. This chain joins TRBV7-2 and TRBJ1-1; D not resolved. This CDR3 has 14 amino acids. Trimming cost V 4 bases and J 3 bases, with 12 bases left between them. Germline V gene data show CDR1 as SGHTA and CDR2 as FQGNSA.

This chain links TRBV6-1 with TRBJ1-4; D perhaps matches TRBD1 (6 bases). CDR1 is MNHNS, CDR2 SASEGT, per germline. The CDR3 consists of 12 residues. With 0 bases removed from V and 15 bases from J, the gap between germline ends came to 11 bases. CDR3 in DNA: TGTGCCAGCAGTGAAGCGCAGGGGATTATGTTTTTT. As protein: CASSEAQGIMFF.

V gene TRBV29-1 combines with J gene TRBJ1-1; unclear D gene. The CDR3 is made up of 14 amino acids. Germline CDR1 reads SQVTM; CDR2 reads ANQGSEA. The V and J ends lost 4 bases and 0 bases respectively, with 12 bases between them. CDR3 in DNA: TGCAGCGTTGTGGGGAGACTGATGAACACTGAAGCTTTCTTT. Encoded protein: CSVVGRLMNTEAFF.

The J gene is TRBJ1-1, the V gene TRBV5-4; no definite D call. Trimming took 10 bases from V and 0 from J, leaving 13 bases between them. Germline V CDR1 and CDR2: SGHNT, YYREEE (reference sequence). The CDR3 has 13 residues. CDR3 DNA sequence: TGTGCCTCGATTTTAGACGTGAACACTGAAGCTTTCTTT. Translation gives CASILDVNTEAFF.

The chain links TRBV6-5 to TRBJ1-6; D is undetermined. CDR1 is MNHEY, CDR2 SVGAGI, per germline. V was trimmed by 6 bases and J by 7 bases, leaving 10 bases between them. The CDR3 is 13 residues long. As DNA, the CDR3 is TGTGCCAGCAGGCGATCTATAAATTCACCCCTCCACTTT. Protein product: CASRRSINSPLHF.

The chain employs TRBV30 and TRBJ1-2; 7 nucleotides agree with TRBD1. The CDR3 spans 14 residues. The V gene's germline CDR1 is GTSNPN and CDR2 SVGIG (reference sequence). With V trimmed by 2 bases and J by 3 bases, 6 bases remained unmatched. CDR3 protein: CAWSFRGDHYGYTF. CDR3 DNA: TGTGCCTGGAGTTTCAGGGGGGACCACTATGGCTACACCTTC.

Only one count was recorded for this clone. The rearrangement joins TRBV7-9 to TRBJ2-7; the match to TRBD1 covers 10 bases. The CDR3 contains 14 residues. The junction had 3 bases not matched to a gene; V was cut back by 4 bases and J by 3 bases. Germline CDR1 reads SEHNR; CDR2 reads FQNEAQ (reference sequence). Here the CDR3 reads CASSSTGGIYEQYF. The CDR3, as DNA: TGTGCCAGCAGCTCGACAGGGGGCATCTACGAGCAGTACTTC.

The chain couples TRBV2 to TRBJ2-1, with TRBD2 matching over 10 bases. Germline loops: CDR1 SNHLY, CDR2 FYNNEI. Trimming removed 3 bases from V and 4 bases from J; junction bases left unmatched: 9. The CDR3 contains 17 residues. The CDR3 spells CASSDRRTSGWYNEQFF. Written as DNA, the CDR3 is TGTGCCAGCAGTGATCGCCGGACTAGCGGTTGGTACAATGAGCAGTTCTTC.